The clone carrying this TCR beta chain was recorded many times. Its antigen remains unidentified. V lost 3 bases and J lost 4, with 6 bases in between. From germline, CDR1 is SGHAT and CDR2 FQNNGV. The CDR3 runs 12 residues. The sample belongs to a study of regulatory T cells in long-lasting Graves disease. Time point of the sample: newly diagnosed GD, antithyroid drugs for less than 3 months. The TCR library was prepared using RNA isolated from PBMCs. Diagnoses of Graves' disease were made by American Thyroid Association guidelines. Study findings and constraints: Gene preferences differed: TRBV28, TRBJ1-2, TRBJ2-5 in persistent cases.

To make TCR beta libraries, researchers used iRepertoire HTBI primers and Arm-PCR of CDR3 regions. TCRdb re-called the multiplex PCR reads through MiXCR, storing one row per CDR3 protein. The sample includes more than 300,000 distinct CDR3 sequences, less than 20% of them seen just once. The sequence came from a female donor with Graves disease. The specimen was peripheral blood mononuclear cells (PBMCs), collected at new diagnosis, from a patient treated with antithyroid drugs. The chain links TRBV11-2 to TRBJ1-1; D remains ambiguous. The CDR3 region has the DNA TGTGCCAGCAGCTTCCAGACCACTGAAGCTTTCTTT. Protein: CASSFQTTEAFF.